This TCR beta chain was retrieved from a study of shared clonotypes between healthy human individuals. Study-wide points: Clonotype sharing across a few donors was observed for approximately 5% of naive CD4 clonotypes. Non-shared clonotypes displayed generation probabilities falling below those of clonotypes present in all four donors. Larger estimated richness was generally recorded for naive subsets relative to memory subsets.

This clone showed up just a few times. Its antigen remains unidentified. Healthy and HIV-negative, the adult donors had no recent acute infections or vaccinations. Repertoires were generated with immunoSEQ multiplex PCR, while TCRdb's copy carries only in-frame clones and drops some. The sample consists of 950,000 to 1,100,000 clones, around 78% of them appearing once. The sequencing input was memory CD4+ T cells from PBMCs. Regarding subset: CD45RA-negative fraction. The clonotype originates from a man aged 18-30 years in good health. Some clones in this sample may be carry-over from other donors' samples.

The CDR3 DNA reads TGTGCCAGCAGCTTTTCACCGAGACTTACCTATGGCTACACCTTC. This gives the protein CASSFSPRLTYGYTF. The J gene is TRBJ1-2, the V gene TRBV7-2; D is ambiguous. Trimming took 3 bases from V and 4 from J, leaving 15 bases between them. From germline, CDR1 is SGHTA and CDR2 FQGNSA. The CDR3 has 15 amino acids.